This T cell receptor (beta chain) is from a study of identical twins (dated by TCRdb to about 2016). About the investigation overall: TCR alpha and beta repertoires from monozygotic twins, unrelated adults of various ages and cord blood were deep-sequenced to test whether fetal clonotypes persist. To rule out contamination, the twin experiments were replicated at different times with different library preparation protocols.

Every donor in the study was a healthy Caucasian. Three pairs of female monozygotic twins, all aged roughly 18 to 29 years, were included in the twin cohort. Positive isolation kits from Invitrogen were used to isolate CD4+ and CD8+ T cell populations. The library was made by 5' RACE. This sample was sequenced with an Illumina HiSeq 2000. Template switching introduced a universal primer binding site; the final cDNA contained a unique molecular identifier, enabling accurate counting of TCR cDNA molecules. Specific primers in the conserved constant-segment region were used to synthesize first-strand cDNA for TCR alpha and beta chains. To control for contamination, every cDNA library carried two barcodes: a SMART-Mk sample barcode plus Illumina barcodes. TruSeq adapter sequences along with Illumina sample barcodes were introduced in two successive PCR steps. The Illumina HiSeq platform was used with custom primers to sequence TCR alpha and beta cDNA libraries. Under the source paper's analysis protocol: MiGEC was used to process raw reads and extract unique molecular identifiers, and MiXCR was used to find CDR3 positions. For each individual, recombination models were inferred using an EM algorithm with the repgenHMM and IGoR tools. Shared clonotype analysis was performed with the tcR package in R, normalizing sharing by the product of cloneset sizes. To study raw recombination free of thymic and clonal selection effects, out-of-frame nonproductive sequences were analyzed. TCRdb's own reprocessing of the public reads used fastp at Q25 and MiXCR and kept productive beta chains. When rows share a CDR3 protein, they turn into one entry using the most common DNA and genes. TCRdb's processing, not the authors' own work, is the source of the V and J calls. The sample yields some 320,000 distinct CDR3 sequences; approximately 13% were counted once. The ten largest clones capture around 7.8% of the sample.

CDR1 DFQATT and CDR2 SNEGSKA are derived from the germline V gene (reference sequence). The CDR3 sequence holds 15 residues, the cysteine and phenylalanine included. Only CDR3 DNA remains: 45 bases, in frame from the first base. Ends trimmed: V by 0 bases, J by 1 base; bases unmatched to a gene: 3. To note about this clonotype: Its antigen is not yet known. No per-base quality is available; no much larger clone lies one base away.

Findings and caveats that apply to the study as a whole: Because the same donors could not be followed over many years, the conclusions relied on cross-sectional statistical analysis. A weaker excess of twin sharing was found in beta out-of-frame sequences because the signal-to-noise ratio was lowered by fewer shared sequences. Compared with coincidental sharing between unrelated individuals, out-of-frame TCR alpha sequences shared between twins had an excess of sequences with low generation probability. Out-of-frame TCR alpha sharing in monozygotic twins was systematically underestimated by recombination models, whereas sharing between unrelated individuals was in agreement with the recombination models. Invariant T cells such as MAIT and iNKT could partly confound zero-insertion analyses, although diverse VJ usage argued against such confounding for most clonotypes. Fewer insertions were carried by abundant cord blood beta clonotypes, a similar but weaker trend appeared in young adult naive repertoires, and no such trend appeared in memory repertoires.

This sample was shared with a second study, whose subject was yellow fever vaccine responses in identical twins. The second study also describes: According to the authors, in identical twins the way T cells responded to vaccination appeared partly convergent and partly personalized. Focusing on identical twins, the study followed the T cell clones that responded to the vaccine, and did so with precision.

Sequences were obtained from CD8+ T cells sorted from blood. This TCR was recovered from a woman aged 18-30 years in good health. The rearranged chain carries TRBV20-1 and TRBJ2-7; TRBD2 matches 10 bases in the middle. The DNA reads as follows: TGCAGTGCTAGAGAACGACTAGCGGGTTCCTACGAGCAGTACTTC. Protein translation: CSARERLAGSYEQYF.